Below, 20 T cell receptor beta chains from the same sample are listed, as sequenced in a study of T-cell memory formation after mild COVID-19 (dated by TCRdb to about 2021). Library prep was done by 5' RACE. Reads for this sample came from an Illumina NovaSeq 6000. Through fastp at Q25 and MiXCR, TCRdb rebuilt clones from the public reads, retaining in-frame beta chains. A single entry per CDR3 protein holds the most common genes and DNA from its merged rows. This sample comprises around 200,000 distinct CDR3 sequences, around 30% of them detected only once. The ten largest clones take up about an eighth of the sample. Material for sequencing was PBMCs or a T cell subset sorted from them (not recorded which). Receptors were obtained from an adult woman who had mild COVID-19 (a few samples of this study predate the infection). The sample titles of this study are shuffled in the database, so cell type and time point are left out; the donor was told from shared clones.

This rearrangement joins TRBV2 to TRBJ2-3; weak D call: TRBD2 (7 bases). From germline, CDR1 is SNHLY and CDR2 FYNNEI. CDR3 length: 16 amino acids. Trimming stripped 6 bases from V and 1 base from J, with 17 bases between. The CDR3 sequence: CASRGPSGGGTDTQYF. The CDR3, as DNA: TGTGCCAGCAGGGGGCCATCGGGGGGCGGCACAGATACGCAGTATTTT. Looking up the rest from reference TRBV2 and TRBJ2-3 gives the full variable domain: EPEVTQTPSHQVTQMGQEVILRCVPISNHLYFYWYRQILGQKVEFLVSFYNNEISEKSEIFDDQFSVERPDGSNFTLKIRSTKLEDSAMYFCASRGPSGGGTDTQYFGPGTRLTVL.

This clonotype appeared a few times. The gene calls are TRBV20-1 and TRBJ2-6, with TRBD2 identical over 12 bases. Germline V CDR1 and CDR2: DFQATT, SNEGSKA (reference sequence). There are 18 residues in the CDR3. The V and J ends lost 1 base and 2 bases, in that order; junction bases with no gene match: 6. This CDR3 reads CSARGYGTSGPGANVLTF. Here the CDR3 DNA reads TGCAGTGCTAGAGGTTATGGGACTAGCGGGCCTGGGGCCAACGTCCTGACTTTC.

In regard to this clonotype: Mismatch with germline at one junction end may stem from a read error. The J gene is TRBJ1-5, the V gene TRBV2, with D tentatively TRBD1 (6 bases). Germline CDR1 is SNHLY and CDR2 is FYNNEI. The CDR3 contains 15 residues. CDR3: CASSGGQGGNQPQHF. The CDR3 DNA reads as TGTGCCAGCAGCGGGGGGCAGGGAGGCAATCAGCCACAGCATTTT.

This clonotype was counted between two and nine times. The chain combines TRBV28 with TRBJ2-7; 10 positions agree with TRBD2. The V gene's germline CDR1 is MDHEN and CDR2 SYDVKM. The CDR3 runs 16 residues. J was trimmed by 3 bases and V by 3 bases; bases with no gene match: 8. The CDR3, as DNA: TGTGCCAGCAGTTTCTACCTGGCTAGCGGGAGCTACGAGCAGTACTTC. It yields the protein CASSFYLASGSYEQYF.

The chain employs TRBV6-6 and TRBJ2-3; 7 bases map to TRBD2. The CDR3 has 17 residues. Per the germline V gene, CDR1 is MNHNY and CDR2 is SVGAGI (reference sequence). After removal of 6 bases from V and 4 bases from J, the junction contained 16 bases not matched to a gene. The CDR3 loop reads CASSHPRGKRGSDTQYF. DNA for the CDR3: TGTGCCAGCAGCCATCCCCGGGGGAAGCGGGGATCAGATACGCAGTATTTT.

The chain combines TRBV30 with TRBJ2-3; 9 positions agree with TRBD1. J gave up 5 bases and V 6 bases, and 12 bases lay outside the gene matches. The CDR3 contains 15 residues. Germline-derived CDR1 and CDR2 are GTSNPN and SVGIG (reference sequence). The CDR3 loop reads CACRKGDRDQDTQYF. CDR3 coding DNA: TGTGCCTGCCGGAAGGGGGACAGGGATCAAGATACGCAGTATTTT.

The chain has TRBV7-2 and TRBJ2-2; TRBD2 matches at 12 bases. The CDR3 is 15 residues long. Germline V lookup: CDR1 SGHTA, CDR2 FQGNSA. Losses at the gene ends were 7 bases for V and 5 bases for J; bases not matched to a gene: 5. The CDR3 DNA reads TGTGCCAGCATCGGACTAGCGGGGATTACCGGGGAGCTGTTTTTT. Protein product: CASIGLAGITGELFF.

The chain carries TRBV4-1 and TRBJ1-1; 10 bases agree with TRBD1. The V and J ends lost 5 bases and 3 bases, in that order; junction bases with no gene match: 18. The CDR3 is 19 residues long. Germline V gene data show CDR1 as MGHRA and CDR2 as YSYEKL. The CDR3 DNA is TGCGCCAGCAGCTCCCCTTTTTGGGACAGGGGAAGGAAGGACACTGAAGCTTTCTTT. It encodes CASSSPFWDRGRKDTEAFF.

As concerns this clonotype: A much larger clonotype is one base distant, so this may be a read error. The chain uses TRBV7-8 and TRBJ2-3; D unresolved. The CDR3 consists of 12 residues. V was trimmed by 2 bases and J by 4 bases, leaving 4 bases between them. Germline V lookup: CDR1 SGHVS, CDR2 FQNEAQ. CDR3 nucleotides: TGTGCCAGCAGCTTATACGCAGATACGCAGTATTTT. Amino acids: CASSLYADTQYF.

This chain uses TRBV18 with TRBJ2-7; 15 positions agree with TRBD2. This CDR3 has 15 amino acids. Trimming removed 5 bases from V and 4 bases from J; junction bases left unmatched: 3. Germline V gives CDR1 KGHSH, CDR2 LQKENI. CDR3 amino acids: CASSSGLAGGYEQYF. CDR3 coding DNA: TGTGCCAGCTCATCGGGACTAGCGGGAGGTTACGAGCAGTACTTC.

The chain joins TRBV10-3 to TRBJ2-7, with 8 bases aligning to TRBD2. This CDR3 comprises 13 residues. The junction had 8 bases not matched to a gene; V was cut back by 5 bases and J by 8 bases. Germline values: CDR1 ENHRY, CDR2 SYGVKD. The CDR3 region is CAISPGGARKQYF. The CDR3 region has the DNA TGTGCCATCAGTCCCGGGGGGGCGCGGAAGCAGTACTTC.

This clonotype turned up a few times. The chain combines TRBV7-8 with TRBJ2-4; D ambiguous. The CDR3 is 18 amino acids. Germline assignment: CDR1 SGHVS and CDR2 FQNEAQ. The ends were cut back, 4 bases at V and 0 bases at J, with 19 bases in the middle. Written as DNA, the CDR3 is TGTGCCAGCAGCTATGGACCGACGGGTCTTGGAGCCAAAAACATTCAGTACTTC. Translated, it gives CASSYGPTGLGAKNIQYF.

This clonotype was detected ten times or more. This chain connects TRBV7-9 to TRBJ2-7; D unresolved. Germline-derived CDR1 and CDR2 are SEHNR and FQNEAQ (reference sequence). The V and J ends lost 1 base and 3 bases respectively, with 7 bases between them. This CDR3 comprises 13 residues. CDR3 coding DNA: TGTGCCAGCAGCTTAGGGACCCGCTACGAGCAGTACTTC. Encoded protein: CASSLGTRYEQYF. Looking up the rest from reference TRBV7-9 and TRBJ2-7 gives the full variable domain: DTGVSQNPRHKITKRGQNVTFRCDPISEHNRLYWYRQTLGQGPEFLTYFQNEAQLEKSRLLSDRFSAERPKGSFSTLEIQRTEQGDSAMYLCASSLGTRYEQYFGPGTRLTVT.

V and J are TRBV18 and TRBJ2-1, with D possibly being TRBD2 (5 bases). Trimming cost V 2 bases and J 10 bases, with 9 bases left between them. This CDR3 region has 12 residues. Germline V CDR1 and CDR2: KGHSH, LQKENI. The CDR3 DNA is TGTGCCAGCTCACCAAATCGGGGAGAGCAGTTCTTC. Translating gives CASSPNRGEQFF.

This clonotype appeared a few times. V usage is TRBV5-1 and J usage is TRBJ2-3; 7 nucleotides match TRBD2. The CDR3 sequence is 16 residues long. Germline loops: CDR1 SGHRS, CDR2 YFSETQ. J gave up 2 bases and V 5 bases, and 11 bases lay outside the gene matches. CDR3: CASRTGAGTITDTQYF. In nucleotides, the CDR3 is TGCGCCAGCAGAACCGGAGCGGGGACCATCACAGATACGCAGTATTTT.

In this sample, this clonotype turned up a few times. The V and J genes are TRBV7-9 and TRBJ2-6; 7 nucleotides agree with TRBD2. Germline CDR1 and CDR2: SEHNR and FQNEAQ (reference sequence). The CDR3 loop spans 19 amino acids. Unmatched junction bases numbered 13, after V lost 5 bases and J lost 0 bases. This CDR3 reads CASSTPRGGKRSGANVLTF. The CDR3 nucleotides are TGTGCCAGCAGCACCCCAAGGGGAGGGAAACGCTCTGGGGCCAACGTCCTGACTTTC. Filled out from reference TRBV7-9 and TRBJ2-6, the complete variable domain reads DTGVSQNPRHKITKRGQNVTFRCDPISEHNRLYWYRQTLGQGPEFLTYFQNEAQLEKSRLLSDRFSAERPKGSFSTLEIQRTEQGDSAMYLCASSTPRGGKRSGANVLTFGAGSRLTVL.

This clonotype has only a few counts. This chain joins TRBV29-1 and TRBJ2-5; possible D gene TRBD2, 6 bases. In germline, CDR1 is SQVTM, CDR2 ANQGSEA. V dropped 8 bases and J dropped 5 bases, with 12 bases sitting between them. There are 11 residues in the CDR3. For the CDR3, the DNA is TGCAGCCCTGCCGCGGGGGAGACCCAGTACTTC. Its translation: CSPAAGETQYF.

This clonotype has more than one count but fewer than ten. This chain links TRBV10-3 with TRBJ1-1, with a weak D call TRBD1 (5 bases). Trimming shortened V by 0 bases and J by 1 base, and 9 bases separated the two germline ends. The CDR3 is 15 residues long. The germline gives CDR1 ENHRY, CDR2 SYGVKD. The CDR3 DNA follows: TGTGCCATCAGTGAGTCGGGCAGGGAGAACACTGAAGCTTTCTTT. It is translated as CAISESGRENTEAFF.

The chain recombines TRBV29-1 with TRBJ2-7; D gene uncertain. The germline V gene encodes CDR1 SQVTM and CDR2 ANQGSEA. This CDR3 has 15 residues. The germline V and J ends were trimmed by 0 bases and 0 bases, with 12 bases remaining between them. The CDR3 DNA reads as TGCAGCGTTGAAGATAGAGGCACAAGCTCCTACGAGCAGTACTTC. Translated: CSVEDRGTSSYEQYF.

The V and J genes are TRBV29-1 and TRBJ2-7, with D uncertain. V gave up 1 base and J gave up 2 bases, with 6 bases separating them. CDR1 and CDR2 from the germline V gene are SQVTM and ANQGSEA. CDR3 length equals 12 residues. DNA of the CDR3: TGCAGCGTTGAAGTCCCTCCCTACGAGCAGTACTTC. It yields the protein CSVEVPPYEQYF.